The rows below give T cell receptor beta chains drawn from one sample of a study of regulatory T cells in long-lasting Graves disease. TCRdb ran MiXCR on the multiplex PCR reads and lists one entry per CDR3 protein. The sample has hundreds of thousands of distinct CDR3 sequences; approximately 15% are singletons. This same sample was also taken into another study, of T cells in Graves' hyperthyroidism and ophthalmopathy.

Sequenced here: peripheral blood mononuclear cells (PBMCs), sampled at new diagnosis, from a patient treated with antithyroid drugs. The receptors originated from a man aged 25-45 years with Graves disease. The CDR3 runs from the conserved cysteine through the conserved F or W. The D gene is left open where the match is weak. Expanded clones are given a class, and other clones once, few, many or no size at all.

D gene,V gene,CDR3 length,J gene,clone size,CDR3 DNA,CDR3 protein
NA,TRBV10-3,14,TRBJ2-3,many,TGTGCCATCAGTGAGTCGATTGGGACAGATACGCAGTATTTT,CAISESIGTDTQYF
NA,TRBV27,14,TRBJ2-1,few,TGTGCCTTAACAAGTCGGTGGGTTTACAATGAGCAGTTCTTC,CALTSRWVYNEQFF
NA,TRBV19,14,TRBJ1-5,many,TGTGCCAGTAGTATTTCAAGGGACGGTCAGCCCCAGCATTTT,CASSISRDGQPQHF
TRBD2,TRBV5-1,14,TRBJ2-2,NA,TGCGCCAGCAGCGGAGCGGGAGCCACCGGGGAGCTGTTTTTT,CASSGAGATGELFF
NA,TRBV5-1,11,TRBJ2-7,many,TGTGCCAGCAGCATCAACTACGAGCAGTACTTC,CASSINYEQYF
NA,TRBV29-1,15,TRBJ2-2,NA,TGCAGCGTTGAAAGAGGAGGGGGGGGTGCCGGGGAGCTGTTTTTT,CSVERGGGGAGELFF
NA,TRBV6-1,15,TRBJ2-5,many,TGTGCCAGCAGTGACTCGGGACTGCCAGGAGAGACCCAGTACTTC,CASSDSGLPGETQYF
NA,TRBV3-1,13,TRBJ1-2,few,TGTGCCAGCAGCCATAAGGGAAGCTATGGCTACACCTTC,CASSHKGSYGYTF
TRBD2,TRBV27,17,TRBJ2-1,NA,TGTGCCAGCAGAACCGAACGAGGGAGACTAGCGGACAATGAGCAGTTCTTC,CASRTERGRLADNEQFF
NA,TRBV6-2/TRBV6-3,14,TRBJ2-5,NA,TGTGCCAGCAGCCCGGGACCACGCCAAGAGACCCAGTACTTC,CASSPGPRQETQYF
TRBD2,TRBV9,15,TRBJ2-3,NA,TGTGCCAGCAGCGCCGGACTAGCGGGAGCCGATACGCAGTATTTT,CASSAGLAGADTQYF
TRBD1,TRBV5-5,15,TRBJ2-5,few,TGTGCCAGCAGCTGGACAGGGGGCCCCTGGGAGACCCAGTACTTC,CASSWTGGPWETQYF
NA,TRBV27,14,TRBJ1-2,many,TGTGCCAGCAGTTTTCTGGGACACAACTATGGCTACACCTTC,CASSFLGHNYGYTF
TRBD1,TRBV5-1,14,TRBJ2-7,many,TGCGCCAGCAGCTTTGGTCAGGGGGCACTCGAGCAGTACTTC,CASSFGQGALEQYF
NA,TRBV28,15,TRBJ2-7,many,TGTGCCAGCAGCCCCGCCCCGACGGTGACCTACGAGCAGTACTTC,CASSPAPTVTYEQYF
TRBD2,TRBV28,15,TRBJ2-7,many,TGCGCCAGCAGCTCTGGACTAGCGGGTCCCTACGAGCAGTACTTC,CASSSGLAGPYEQYF
NA,TRBV18,16,TRBJ2-3,many,TGTGCCAGCTCACCGGGAACGGGAGCTACAACAGATACGCAGTATTTT,CASSPGTGATTDTQYF
NA,TRBV27,13,TRBJ1-1,many,TGTGCCAGCAGTTCGCAGTTCCCGGTGAGAGCTTTCTTT,CASSSQFPVRAFF
TRBD2,TRBV11-2,16,TRBJ2-1,many,TGTGCCAGCAGCTTAGGCCGGGCGGGAGGGTACAATGAGCAGTTCTTC,CASSLGRAGGYNEQFF
TRBD1,TRBV20-1,13,TRBJ2-5,many,TGCAGTGCTAGAGGAGGGGCAGGGGGGACCCAGTACTTC,CSARGGAGGTQYF